The 15 T cell receptor beta chains below were found in one sample sequenced in a study of blood T cell repertoires in COVID-19. Produced via immunoSEQ multiplex PCR; TCRdb's table is partial and in-frame only. The data show roughly 160,000 clones, with approximately 87% seen just once and approximately 10% held by the top ten. The sample comprised peripheral blood. The receptor source for this set is a woman between 70 and 85 years old with COVID-19, enrolled during active disease.

The chain employs TRBV29-1 and TRBJ2-3; maybe TRBD2 (5 bases). This CDR3 region has 11 residues. V dropped 4 bases and J dropped 6 bases, with 8 bases sitting between them. In germline, CDR1 is SQVTM, CDR2 ANQGSEA. The CDR3 loop is CSVGREDTQYF. CDR3 nucleotide sequence: TGCAGCGTTGGTAGGGAGGATACGCAGTATTTT.

The chain uses TRBV28 and TRBJ1-2; D uncertain. Per germline, CDR1 MDHEN and CDR2 SYDVKM. This CDR3 contains 12 residues. Trimming pared 6 bases from V and 2 bases from J, leaving 7 bases between. The CDR3 protein is CASRGGNYGYTF. For the CDR3, the DNA is TGTGCCAGCAGAGGAGGCAACTATGGCTACACCTTC.

The chain joins TRBV18 to TRBJ1-2; TRBD1 matches at 8 bases. The CDR3 runs 15 residues. Germline V lookup: CDR1 KGHSH, CDR2 LQKENI. V trimming: 3 bases; J trimming: 3 bases; junction bases outside the gene matches: 6. The CDR3 sequence: CASSPPAGGDYGYTF. CDR3 coding DNA: TGTGCCAGCTCACCCCCGGCAGGGGGCGACTATGGCTACACCTTC.

The V gene is TRBV28, the J gene TRBJ1-1; a possible D gene is TRBD1 (5 bases). The CDR3 consists of 18 residues. In germline, CDR1 is MDHEN, CDR2 SYDVKM. Trimming removed 6 bases from V and 0 bases from J, with 23 bases in between. The CDR3 coding sequence is TGTGCCAGCAGAAAACGTACCGGGGGGACCAATTTGAACACTGAAGCTTTCTTT. It codes for CASRKRTGGTNLNTEAFF.

V and J are TRBV28 and TRBJ1-6, with D possibly matching TRBD1 (6 bases). Trimming removed 2 bases at V and 5 bases at J, with 16 bases between. CDR1 MDHEN and CDR2 SYDVKM come from the germline V gene. The CDR3 totals 17 residues. The CDR3 DNA sequence: TGTGCCAGCAGTTTAATGGGGGGGGGCGCCCATAATTCACCCCTCCACTTT. It codes for CASSLMGGGAHNSPLHF.

This clone was seen just once. The rearrangement uses TRBV7-2 and TRBJ1-1; 7 bases align to TRBD1. The CDR3 consists of 14 residues. Trimming at V came to 5 bases and at J to 1 base, leaving 4 bases not matched to a gene. Germline lookup yields CDR1 SGHTA and CDR2 FQGNSA. CDR3 in DNA: TGTGCCAGCAGCATCCGACAGGGGAACACTGAAGCTTTCTTT. Translation: CASSIRQGNTEAFF. The full variable domain, in which reference TRBV7-2 and TRBJ1-1 provide the parts outside the CDR3, is GAGVSQSPSNKVTEKGKDVELRCDPISGHTALYWYRQSLGQGLEFLIYFQGNSAPDKSGLPSDRFSAERTGGSVSTLTIQRTQQEDSAVYLCASSIRQGNTEAFFGQGTRLTVV.

The rearrangement uses TRBV19 and TRBJ1-2, with D perhaps TRBD1 (6 bases). Trimming cost V 4 bases and J 5 bases, with 20 bases left between them. CDR1 and CDR2 (germline): LNHDA, SQIVND (reference sequence). The CDR3 is 16 residues long. The CDR3, as DNA: TGTGCCAGTAGTACCGGCCCGGGGGGCACGGGGTATGGCTACACCTTC. Its translation: CASSTGPGGTGYGYTF.

J is TRBJ2-7 and V is TRBV7-8; D might be TRBD1 (5 bases). The V gene lost 5 bases and the J gene lost 3 bases, with 17 bases spanning the gap. Per the germline V gene, CDR1 is SGHVS and CDR2 is FQNEAQ. The CDR3 extends over 15 amino acids. The CDR3 DNA follows: TGTGCCAGCAGCCCGACCTTTAGACAGAACTACGAGCAGTACTTC. Amino acids: CASSPTFRQNYEQYF. The variable domain in full, with the rest retrieved from reference TRBV7-8 and TRBJ2-7, is GAGVSQSPRYKVAKRGQDVALRCDPISGHVSLFWYQQALGQGPEFLTYFQNEAQLDKSGLPSDRFFAERPEGSVSTLKIQRTQQEDSAVYLCASSPTFRQNYEQYFGPGTRLTVT.

Only one count was recorded for this clone. This rearrangement joins TRBV7-9 to TRBJ1-2; 8 nucleotides agree with TRBD1. V shed 3 bases, J shed 14 bases, and the junction held 11 bases outside the gene matches. This CDR3 has 13 residues. Germline V gene data show CDR1 as SEHNR and CDR2 as FQNEAQ (reference sequence). CDR3 DNA: TGTGCCAGCAGCTTCCCGGGACAGGAAAAAGAAACCTTC. Translating gives CASSFPGQEKETF.

This chain uses TRBV11-3 with TRBJ2-7; 10 positions agree with TRBD1. The CDR3 covers 16 residues. The trim removed 1 base at V and 1 base at J, leaving 4 bases unmatched. In germline, CDR1 is SGHNT, CDR2 YENEEA. The CDR3 is CASSLGPGQGSYEQYF. The CDR3 DNA follows: TGTGCCAGCAGCTTAGGGCCGGGACAGGGGTCCTACGAGCAGTACTTC. The variable domain in full, with the rest retrieved from reference TRBV11-3 and TRBJ2-7, is EAGVVQSPRYKIIEKKQPVAFWCNPISGHNTLYWYLQNLGQGPELLIRYENEEAVDDSQLPKDRFSAERLKGVDSTLKIQPAELGDSAVYLCASSLGPGQGSYEQYFGPGTRLTVT.

The chain carries TRBV5-8 and TRBJ1-5; perhaps TRBD1 as D (6 bases). The CDR3 contains 15 residues. Trimming removed 5 bases at V and 0 bases at J, with 12 bases between. Germline values: CDR1 SGHTS, CDR2 YDEGEE. The CDR3, as DNA: TGTGCCAGCAGAAGCGGACAGCATAGCAATCAGCCCCAGCATTTT. It specifies CASRSGQHSNQPQHF.

The gene calls are TRBV5-1 and TRBJ1-2; D possibly corresponds to TRBD1 (5 bases). The CDR3 is 15 amino acids. The germline V and J ends were trimmed by 3 bases and 5 bases, with 17 bases remaining between them. From germline, CDR1 is SGHRS and CDR2 YFSETQ. Written as DNA, the CDR3 is TGCGCCAGCAGCTCCATCGGGGGTCCGGTGTATGGCTACACCTTC. Residues: CASSSIGGPVYGYTF.

The rearrangement joins TRBV5-5 to TRBJ1-5; 8 bases line up with TRBD1. This CDR3 contains 15 residues. CDR1 is SGHKS, CDR2 YYEKEE, per germline (reference sequence). V lost 4 bases and J lost 0; bases outside the gene matches: 3. CDR3 in DNA: TGTGCCAGCAGCCCGACAGGGGATAGCAATCAGCCCCAGCATTTT. This encodes CASSPTGDSNQPQHF.

The V and J genes are TRBV5-1 and TRBJ2-1, with 9 bases fitting TRBD1. The CDR3 extends over 15 amino acids. The ends lost 0 bases at V and 7 bases at J; junction bases unmatched: 5. Germline loops: CDR1 SGHRS, CDR2 YFSETQ. This chain's CDR3 is CASSLVQGAWNEQFF. The CDR3 bases are TGCGCCAGCAGCTTGGTACAGGGGGCTTGGAATGAGCAGTTCTTC. Complete variable domain (other parts from reference TRBV5-1 and TRBJ2-1): KAGVTQTPRYLIKTRGQQVTLSCSPISGHRSVSWYQQTPGQGLQFLFEYFSETQRNKGNFPGRFSGRQFSNSRSEMNVSTLELGDSALYLCASSLVQGAWNEQFFGPGTRLTVL.

This clone was seen once. The chain has TRBV5-4 and TRBJ2-7; 8 bases agree with TRBD1. CDR1 and CDR2 from the germline V gene are SGHNT and YYREEE (reference sequence). The CDR3 loop spans 18 amino acids. J gave up 1 base and V 4 bases, and 16 bases lay outside the gene matches. The CDR3 coding sequence is TGTGCCAGCAGCCCGATGCCCTCCGGGACAGGCGTTTCCTACGAGCAGTACTTC. It codes for CASSPMPSGTGVSYEQYF.